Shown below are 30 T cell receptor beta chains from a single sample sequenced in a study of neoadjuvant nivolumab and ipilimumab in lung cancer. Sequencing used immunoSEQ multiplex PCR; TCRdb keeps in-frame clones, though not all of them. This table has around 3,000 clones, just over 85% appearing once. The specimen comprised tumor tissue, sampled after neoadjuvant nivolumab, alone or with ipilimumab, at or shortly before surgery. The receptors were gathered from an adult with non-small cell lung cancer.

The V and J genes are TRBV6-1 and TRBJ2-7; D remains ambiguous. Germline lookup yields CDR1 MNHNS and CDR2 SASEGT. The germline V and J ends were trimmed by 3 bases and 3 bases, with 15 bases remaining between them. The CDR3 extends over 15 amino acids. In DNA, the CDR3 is TGTGCCAGCAGTGATAGGTGGGATCTGGGCTACGAGCAGTACTTC. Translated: CASSDRWDLGYEQYF.

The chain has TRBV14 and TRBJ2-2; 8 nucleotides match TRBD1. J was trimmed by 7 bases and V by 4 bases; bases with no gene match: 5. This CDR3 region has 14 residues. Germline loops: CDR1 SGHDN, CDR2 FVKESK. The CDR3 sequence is CASSRTGWIGELFF. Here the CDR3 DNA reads TGTGCCAGCAGCCGGACAGGGTGGATCGGGGAGCTGTTTTTT. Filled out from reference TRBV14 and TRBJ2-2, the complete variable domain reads EAGVTQFPSHSVIEKGQTVTLRCDPISGHDNLYWYRRVMGKEIKFLLHFVKESKQDESGMPNNRFLAERTGGTYSTLKVQPAELEDSGVYFCASSRTGWIGELFFGEGSRLTVL.

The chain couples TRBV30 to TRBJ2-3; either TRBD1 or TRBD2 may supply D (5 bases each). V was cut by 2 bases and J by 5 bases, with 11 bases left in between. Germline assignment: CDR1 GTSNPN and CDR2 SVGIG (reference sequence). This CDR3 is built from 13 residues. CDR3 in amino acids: CAWSSLRGDTQYF. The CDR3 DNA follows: TGTGCCTGGAGTTCCCTGAGGGGAGATACGCAGTATTTT. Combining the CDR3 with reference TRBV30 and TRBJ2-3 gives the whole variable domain SQTIHQWPATLVQPVGSPLSLECTVEGTSNPNLYWYRQAAGRGLQLLFYSVGIGQISSEVPQNLSASRPQDRQFILSSKKLLLSDSGFYLCAWSSLRGDTQYFGPGTRLTVL.

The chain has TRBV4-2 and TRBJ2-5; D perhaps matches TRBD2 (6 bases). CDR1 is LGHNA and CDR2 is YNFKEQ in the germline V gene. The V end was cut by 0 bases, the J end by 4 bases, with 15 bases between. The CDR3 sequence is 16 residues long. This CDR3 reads CASSQDTSGPTETQYF. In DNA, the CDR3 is TGTGCCAGCAGCCAAGACACCAGCGGGCCGACAGAGACCCAGTACTTC.

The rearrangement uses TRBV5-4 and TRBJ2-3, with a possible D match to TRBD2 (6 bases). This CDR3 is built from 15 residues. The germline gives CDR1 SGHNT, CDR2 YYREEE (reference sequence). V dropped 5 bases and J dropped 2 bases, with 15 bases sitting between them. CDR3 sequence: CASSWPGAITDTQYF. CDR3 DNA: TGTGCCAGCAGTTGGCCGGGAGCTATCACAGATACGCAGTATTTT.

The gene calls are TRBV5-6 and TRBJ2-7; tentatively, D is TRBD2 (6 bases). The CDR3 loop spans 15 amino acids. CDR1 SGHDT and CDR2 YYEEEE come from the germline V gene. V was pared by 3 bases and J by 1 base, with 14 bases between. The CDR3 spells CASSSNGLTSYEQYF. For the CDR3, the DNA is TGTGCCAGCAGCTCAAACGGACTAACATCCTACGAGCAGTACTTC.

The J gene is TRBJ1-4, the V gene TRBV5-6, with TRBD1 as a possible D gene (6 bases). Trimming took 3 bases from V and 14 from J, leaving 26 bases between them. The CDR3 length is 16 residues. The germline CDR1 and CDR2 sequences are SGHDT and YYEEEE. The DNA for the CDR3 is TGTGCCAGCAGCTACTTCCGACAGGCGCTTAATTTAAGGCTGTTTTTT. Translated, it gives CASSYFRQALNLRLFF.

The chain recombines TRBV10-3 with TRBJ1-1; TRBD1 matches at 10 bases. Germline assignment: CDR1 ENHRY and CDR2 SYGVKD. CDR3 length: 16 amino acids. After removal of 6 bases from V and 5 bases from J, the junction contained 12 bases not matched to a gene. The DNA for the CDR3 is TGTGCCATCAGAAACCGGGACAGGGGTGGTAGGACTGAAGCTTTCTTT. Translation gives CAIRNRDRGGRTEAFF.

The CDR3 loop reads CATSANRGQSYGYTF. CDR3 DNA: TGTGCCACCAGCGCTAACAGGGGGCAGAGCTATGGCTACACCTTC. The chain uses TRBV15 and TRBJ1-2; TRBD1 aligns across 9 bases. Germline trimming cut 5 bases from V and 4 bases from J; bases unmatched to any gene: 8. Germline V gene data show CDR1 as LNHNV and CDR2 as YYDKDF (reference sequence). The CDR3 sequence is 15 residues long.

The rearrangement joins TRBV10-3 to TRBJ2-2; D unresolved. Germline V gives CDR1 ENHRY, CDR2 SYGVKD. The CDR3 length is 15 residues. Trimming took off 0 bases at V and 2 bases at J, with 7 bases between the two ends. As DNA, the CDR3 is TGTGCCATCAGTGAGTCGCGCGGAAACACCGGGGAGCTGTTTTTT. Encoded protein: CAISESRGNTGELFF.

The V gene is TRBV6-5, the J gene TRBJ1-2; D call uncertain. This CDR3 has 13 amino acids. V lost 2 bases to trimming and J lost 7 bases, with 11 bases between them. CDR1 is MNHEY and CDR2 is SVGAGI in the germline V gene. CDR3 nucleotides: TGTGCCAGCAGTTACACCCGGCGGGTTGGCTACACCTTC. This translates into CASSYTRRVGYTF.

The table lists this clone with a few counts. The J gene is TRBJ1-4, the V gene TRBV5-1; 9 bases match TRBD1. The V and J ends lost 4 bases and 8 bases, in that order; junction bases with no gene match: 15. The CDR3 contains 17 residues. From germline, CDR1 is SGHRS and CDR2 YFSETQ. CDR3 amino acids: CASSKGQGGGLLEKLFF. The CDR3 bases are TGCGCCAGCAGCAAGGGACAGGGCGGGGGATTATTGGAAAAACTGTTTTTT.

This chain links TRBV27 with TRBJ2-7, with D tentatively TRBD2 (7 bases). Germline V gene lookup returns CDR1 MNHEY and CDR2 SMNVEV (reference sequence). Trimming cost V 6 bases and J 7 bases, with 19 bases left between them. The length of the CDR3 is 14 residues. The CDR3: CASSLSQGGGEQYF. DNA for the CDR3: TGTGCCAGCAGCCTCTCTCAGGGAGGGGGGGAGCAGTACTTC.

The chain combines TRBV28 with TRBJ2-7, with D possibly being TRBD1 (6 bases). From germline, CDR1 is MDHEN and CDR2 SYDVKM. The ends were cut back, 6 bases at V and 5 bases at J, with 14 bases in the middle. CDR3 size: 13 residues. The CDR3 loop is CASSLDSYNEQYF. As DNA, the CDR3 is TGTGCCAGCAGCTTGGACAGTTACAACGAGCAGTACTTC.

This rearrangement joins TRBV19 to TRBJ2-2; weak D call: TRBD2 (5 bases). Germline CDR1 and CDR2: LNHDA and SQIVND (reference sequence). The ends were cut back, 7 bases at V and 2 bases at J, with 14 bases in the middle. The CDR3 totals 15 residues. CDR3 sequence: CASTPRTGNTGELFF. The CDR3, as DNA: TGTGCCAGTACCCCTAGGACTGGTAACACCGGGGAGCTGTTTTTT.

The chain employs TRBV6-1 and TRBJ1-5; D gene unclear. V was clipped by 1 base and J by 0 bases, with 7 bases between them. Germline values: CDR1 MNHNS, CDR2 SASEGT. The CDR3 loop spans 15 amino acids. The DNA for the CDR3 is TGTGCCAGCAGTGAAGAGATCCGTAGCAATCAGCCCCAGCATTTT. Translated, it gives CASSEEIRSNQPQHF.

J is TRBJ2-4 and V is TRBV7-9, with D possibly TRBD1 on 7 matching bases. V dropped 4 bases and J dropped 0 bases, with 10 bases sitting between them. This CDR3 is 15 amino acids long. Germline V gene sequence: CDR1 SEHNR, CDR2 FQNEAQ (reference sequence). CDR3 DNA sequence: TGTGCCAGCAGCTCAGGGGGGCTAGCCAAAAACATTCAGTACTTC. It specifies CASSSGGLAKNIQYF.

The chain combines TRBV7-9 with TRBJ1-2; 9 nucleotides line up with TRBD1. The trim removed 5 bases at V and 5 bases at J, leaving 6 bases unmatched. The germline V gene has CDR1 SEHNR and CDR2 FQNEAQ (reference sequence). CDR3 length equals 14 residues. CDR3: CASSRDRVVYGYTF. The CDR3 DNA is TGTGCCAGCAGCAGGGACAGGGTTGTATATGGCTACACCTTC. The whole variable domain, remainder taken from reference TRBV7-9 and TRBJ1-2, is DTGVSQNPRHKITKRGQNVTFRCDPISEHNRLYWYRQTLGQGPEFLTYFQNEAQLEKSRLLSDRFSAERPKGSFSTLEIQRTEQGDSAMYLCASSRDRVVYGYTFGSGTRLTVV.

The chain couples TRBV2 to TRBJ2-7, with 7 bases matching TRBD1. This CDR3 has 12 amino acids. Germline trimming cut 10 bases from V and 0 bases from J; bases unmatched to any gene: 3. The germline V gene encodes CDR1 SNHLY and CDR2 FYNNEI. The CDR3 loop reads CATGQDSYEQYF. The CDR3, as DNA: TGTGCCACAGGACAGGACTCCTACGAGCAGTACTTC.

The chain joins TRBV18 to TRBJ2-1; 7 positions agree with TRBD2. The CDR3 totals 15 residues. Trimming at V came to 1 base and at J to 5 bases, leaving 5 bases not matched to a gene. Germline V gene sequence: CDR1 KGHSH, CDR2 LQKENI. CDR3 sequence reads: CASSPLAGDDNEQFF. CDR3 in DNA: TGTGCCAGCTCACCACTGGCGGGAGACGACAATGAGCAGTTCTTC.

CDR3 in amino acids: CSVLAGSTDTQYF. CDR3 in DNA: TGCAGCGTGTTAGCGGGATCCACAGATACGCAGTATTTT. V usage is TRBV29-1 and J usage is TRBJ2-3; 8 positions agree with TRBD2. Germline trimming cut 6 bases from V and 2 bases from J; bases unmatched to any gene: 4. The CDR3 sequence is 13 residues long. Germline values: CDR1 SQVTM, CDR2 ANQGSEA.

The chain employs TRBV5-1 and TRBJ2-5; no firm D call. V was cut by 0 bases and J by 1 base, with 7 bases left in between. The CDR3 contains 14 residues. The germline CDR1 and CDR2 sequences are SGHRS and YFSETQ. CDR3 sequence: CASSLGRFQETQYF. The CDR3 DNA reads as TGCGCCAGCAGCTTGGGTAGGTTCCAAGAGACCCAGTACTTC. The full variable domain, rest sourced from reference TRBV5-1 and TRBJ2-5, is KAGVTQTPRYLIKTRGQQVTLSCSPISGHRSVSWYQQTPGQGLQFLFEYFSETQRNKGNFPGRFSGRQFSNSRSEMNVSTLELGDSALYLCASSLGRFQETQYFGPGTRLLVL.

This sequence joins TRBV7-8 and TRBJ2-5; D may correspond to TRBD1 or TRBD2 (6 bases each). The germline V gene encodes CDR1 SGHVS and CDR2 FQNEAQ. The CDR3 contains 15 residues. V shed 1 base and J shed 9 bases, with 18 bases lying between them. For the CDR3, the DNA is TGTGCCAGCAGCTTAGATGTCGGCCCGGAGGGGGCCCAGTACTTC. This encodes CASSLDVGPEGAQYF.

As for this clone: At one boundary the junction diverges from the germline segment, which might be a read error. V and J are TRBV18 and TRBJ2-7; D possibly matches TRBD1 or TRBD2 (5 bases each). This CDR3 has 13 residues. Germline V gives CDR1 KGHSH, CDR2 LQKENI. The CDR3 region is CASSPGISGGFVF. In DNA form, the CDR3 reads TGTGCCAGCTCACCAGGAATTAGTGGGGGTTTTGTCTTC.

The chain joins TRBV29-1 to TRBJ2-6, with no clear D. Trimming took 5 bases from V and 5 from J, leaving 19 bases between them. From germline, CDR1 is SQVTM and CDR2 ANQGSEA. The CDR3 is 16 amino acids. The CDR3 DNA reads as TGCAGCGTTAAAACGGCACTACAAAGTCGGGCCAACGTCCTGACTTTC. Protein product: CSVKTALQSRANVLTF. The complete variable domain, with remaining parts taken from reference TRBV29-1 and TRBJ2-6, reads SAVISQKPSRDICQRGTSLTIQCQVDSQVTMMFWYRQQPGQSLTLIATANQGSEATYESGFVIDKFPISRPNLTFSTLTVSNMSPEDSSIYLCSVKTALQSRANVLTFGAGSRLTVL.

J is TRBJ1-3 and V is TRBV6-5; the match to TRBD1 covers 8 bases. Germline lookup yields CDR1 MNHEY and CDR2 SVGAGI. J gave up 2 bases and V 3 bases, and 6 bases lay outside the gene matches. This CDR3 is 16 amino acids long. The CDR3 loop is CASSYNGQGAGNTIYF. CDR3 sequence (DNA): TGTGCCAGCAGTTATAACGGACAGGGTGCTGGAAACACCATATATTTT.

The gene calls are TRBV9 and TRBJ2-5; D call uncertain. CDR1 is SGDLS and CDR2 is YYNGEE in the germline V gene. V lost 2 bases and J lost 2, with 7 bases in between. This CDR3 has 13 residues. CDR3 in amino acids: CASSVGLQETQYF. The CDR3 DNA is TGTGCCAGCAGCGTTGGGCTGCAAGAGACCCAGTACTTC.

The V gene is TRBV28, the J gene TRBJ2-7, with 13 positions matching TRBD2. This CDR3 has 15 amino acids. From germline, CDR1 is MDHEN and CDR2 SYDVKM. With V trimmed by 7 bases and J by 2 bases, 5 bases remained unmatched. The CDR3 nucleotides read TGTGCCAGCAAGTCCGGGACTAGCGGGACCTACGAGCAGTACTTC. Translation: CASKSGTSGTYEQYF.

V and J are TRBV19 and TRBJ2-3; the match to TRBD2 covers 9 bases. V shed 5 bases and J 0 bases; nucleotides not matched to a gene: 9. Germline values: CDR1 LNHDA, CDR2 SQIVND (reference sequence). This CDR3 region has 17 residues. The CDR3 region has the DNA TGTGCCAGTAGTCCACGTCGTACTAGCGGGAGCACAGATACGCAGTATTTT. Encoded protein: CASSPRRTSGSTDTQYF.

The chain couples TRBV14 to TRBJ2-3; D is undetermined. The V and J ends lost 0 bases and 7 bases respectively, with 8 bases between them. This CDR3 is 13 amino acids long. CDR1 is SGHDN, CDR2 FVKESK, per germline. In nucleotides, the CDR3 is TGTGCCAGCAGCCAAGATTGGAGAAATACGCAGTATTTT. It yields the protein CASSQDWRNTQYF.